This T cell receptor beta chain was found in a study of cytomegalovirus exposure and HLA in healthy donors. Points from the study as a whole: Productive rates of about 90% or about 30% were seen for most TCR beta V segments in an earlier analysis. A few CMV-associated chains were confirmed in vitro to be specific for CMV antigens.

Turning to this clone: No antigen is known for it.

CDR1 SGHTA and CDR2 FQGNSA come from the germline V gene. CDR3 length: 17 amino acids. V was pared by 1 base and J by 0 bases, with 10 bases between. In the PCR, 60 Vbeta and 13 Jbeta primers were used. Some clones are missing from TCRdb's copy, which holds only in-frame ones; the method was immunoSEQ multiplex PCR. The repertoire holds about 120,000 clones, with more than 65% as singletons. Sequenced sample: PBMCs. This rearrangement joins TRBV7-2 to TRBJ2-6; D perhaps matches TRBD1 (6 bases). The sequence was collected from a man aged 40-55 years in good health and CMV-seropositive. The CDR3 is CASSLDRVPSGANVLTF. The CDR3 DNA reads as TGTGCCAGCAGCTTAGACAGGGTCCCCTCTGGGGCCAACGTCCTGACTTTC.